This T cell receptor (beta chain) was sequenced during a study of blood T cell repertoires in COVID-19 (TCRdb year 2020). Background on the whole study: Collaborator samples came from the United States, Italy and Spain and covered acute and convalescent phases of COVID-19. The repertoires were made available in a free public database intended to serve as a resource for research on the immune response to SARS-CoV-2. The material from the prospective study consisted of cDNA or gDNA derived from T cells, B-cell-depleted T cells, or PBMCs. The samples were drawn from two sources: the first 160 participants of the ongoing ImmuneRACE study, and 950 to 1,500 subjects contributed by 6 global collaborators. Where available, HLA class I and class II types were obtained from metadata supplied by the sample provider rather than from assay-based typing. Sample metadata almost always included a de-identified subject ID, COVID-19 status, age in years and sex. Deeply sampled blood TCRbeta repertoires from subjects exposed to, actively infected with, or recovered from COVID-19 were included in the dataset. Broad study findings and their caveats: The quantity of clinical and demographic metadata differed by source and by participant and was supplied without curation.

Comments on this clone: Its binding antigen is unknown. No base-level quality is on record; no much larger clone is a single base apart.

TCRbeta CDR3 regions were amplified from genomic DNA using the immunoSEQ Assay, a bias-controlled multiplex PCR. As for the original processing: The number of nucleated cells in each sample was estimated by amplification of reference gene primers within the assay. To quantify the absolute abundance of each unique TCRbeta CDR3 rearrangement, sequence reads were collapsed and filtered. For each sample, productive Simpson clonality was calculated as the square root of Simpson's diversity index across productive rearrangements. In its TCRdb copy, this immuneACCESS table keeps in-frame sequences only and misses some clones. Where compared with another copy, unresolved V genes explain less than half of these, and the others have no known cause. D and trimming were read from the DNA, whereas the V and J calls and clone size are those reported in that table. In all, the sample holds fewer than 350,000 clones, and 75% to 90% of those were seen once. The leading ten clones occupy 2.2% of the sample.

Participants in the prospective study were enrolled through a virtual design, were aged 18 to 89 years, and lived in approximately 25 United States geographic areas. Cohort assignment in the prospective study relied on participant-reported clinical history from a screening survey and a study questionnaire. Recovered participants in ImmuneRACE Cohort 3 were defined as having two consecutive negative NP/OP PCR tests, clearance from a healthcare professional, or resolution of symptoms. Each participant in the prospective study had whole blood, serum and a nasopharyngeal or oropharyngeal swab collected by mobile phlebotomists. Participants in the prospective study had the option to provide additional blood draws and questionnaires over a roughly 2-month period. Before DNA extraction, blood samples from the prospective study were shipped at room temperature or frozen. For this chain, trimming is 4 bases at the V end and 8 bases at the J end, and the number of junction bases without a gene match is 9. The CDR3 goes from the cysteine to the phenylalanine over 15 residues. Only the CDR3 DNA is retained, 45 bases long and in frame from the first base. The germline V gene gives CDR1 as KGHDR and CDR2 as SFDVKD.

The source material was PBMCs or T cells enriched from blood (not recorded which). This clonotype was sampled from a man aged 25 to 40 who had recovered from COVID-19. The V and J segments used are TRBV24-1 and TRBJ1-4, with TRBD1 identical over 7 junction bases. The DNA is as follows: TGTGCCACCAGTGACACCGGGACAGACGGAGAAAAACTGTTTTTT. The resulting protein is CATSDTGTDGEKLFF.